Following are 30 T cell receptor beta chains from one sample sequenced in a study of shared clonotypes between healthy human individuals. The table came from immunoSEQ multiplex PCR; TCRdb's copy has only in-frame clones and leaves some out. Of about 1,800,000 clones detected, about 95% appear once; the ten largest clones hold 1.2%. CD45RO-negative, CCR7-positively selected cells formed the naive CD8 fraction, excluding terminally differentiated effector memory CD45RA+ cells. Sequencing was done on a sample of naive CD8+ T cells sorted from blood. All receptors come from a man aged 18 to 29 in good health.

The V call is TRBV19, the J call TRBJ2-3; no reliable D call. The CDR3 loop spans 14 amino acids. Germline CDR1 reads LNHDA; CDR2 reads SQIVND (reference sequence). V was pared by 5 bases and J by 0 bases, with 9 bases between. Here the CDR3 reads CASSSEVSTDTQYF. The CDR3 bases are TGTGCCAGTAGTTCCGAGGTGAGCACAGATACGCAGTATTTT. Full variable domain (rest looked up from reference TRBV19 and TRBJ2-3): DGGITQSPKYLFRKEGQNVTLSCEQNLNHDAMYWYRQDPGQGLRLIYYSQIVNDFQKGDIAEGYSVSREKKESFPLTVTSAQKNPTAFYLCASSSEVSTDTQYFGPGTRLTVL.

V usage is TRBV5-5 and J usage is TRBJ2-7, with D perhaps matching TRBD1 (5 bases). CDR3 length: 14 amino acids. Germline V gene lookup returns CDR1 SGHKS and CDR2 YYEKEE (reference sequence). Between the trimmed V and J ends, which lost 0 bases and 1 base, there was a span of 8 bases. The CDR3 loop is CASSLDTGSYEQYF. CDR3 DNA sequence: TGTGCCAGCAGCTTGGATACAGGATCCTACGAGCAGTACTTC.

The genes are TRBV4-1 and TRBJ2-7; D possibly corresponds to TRBD2 (5 bases). The CDR3 spans 15 residues. The germline CDR1 and CDR2 sequences are MGHRA and YSYEKL. V gave up 4 bases and J gave up 2 bases, with 15 bases separating them. The CDR3 here is CASSPKGEATYEQYF. The CDR3 region has the DNA TGCGCCAGCAGCCCGAAGGGAGAGGCCACCTACGAGCAGTACTTC.

V usage is TRBV11-2 and J usage is TRBJ2-5, with D possibly matching TRBD1 (6 bases). The CDR3 contains 16 residues. Looked up from germline, CDR1 is SGHAT and CDR2 is FQNNGV. V shed 0 bases and J shed 1 base, with 12 bases lying between them. Written as DNA, the CDR3 is TGTGCCAGCAGCTTAGATGGAGAGGGGGTCCAAGAGACCCAGTACTTC. Translation: CASSLDGEGVQETQYF.

The J gene is TRBJ2-1, the V gene TRBV10-1; 8 nucleotides agree with TRBD2. The CDR3 runs 16 residues. In germline, CDR1 is WNHNN, CDR2 SYGVQD (reference sequence). V lost 3 bases, J lost 8 bases, and 12 bases stayed unmatched. The DNA of the CDR3 is TGCGCCAGCAGTGACTTCAGCGGGAGTTCGGTCGATGAGCAGTTCTTC. Amino acid sequence: CASSDFSGSSVDEQFF.

The chain uses TRBV5-8 and TRBJ2-7; tentatively, D is TRBD2 (5 bases). Deletions cut 0 bases from V and 3 bases from J, with 10 bases between. The germline V gene encodes CDR1 SGHTS and CDR2 YDEGEE. This CDR3 comprises 14 residues. In DNA, the CDR3 is TGTGCCAGCAGCTTGGGTGAAGACTACTACGAGCAGTACTTC. Protein: CASSLGEDYYEQYF.

This clone was counted between two and nine times. The chain has TRBV7-2 and TRBJ2-7, with TRBD2 as a possible D gene (6 bases). Germline lookup yields CDR1 SGHTA and CDR2 FQGNSA. The length of the CDR3 is 13 residues. The V gene lost 1 base and the J gene lost 6 bases, with 10 bases spanning the gap. The CDR3 is CASSLVGGGEQYF. For the CDR3, the DNA is TGTGCCAGCAGCTTAGTCGGGGGAGGCGAGCAGTACTTC.

CDR3 in DNA: TGTGCGACGGCTTCGGGTTCCTCCTACGAGCAGTACTTC. The encoded protein is CATASGSSYEQYF. The V gene is TRBV27, the J gene TRBJ2-7; D uncertain. The CDR3 extends over 13 amino acids. The germline gives CDR1 MNHEY, CDR2 SMNVEV (reference sequence).

The chain has TRBV4-3 and TRBJ2-1; D might be TRBD2 (8 bases). Germline CDR1 is LGHNA and CDR2 is YSLEER. V was shortened by 0 bases and J by 0 bases, with 15 bases between the two germline ends. The CDR3 is 18 residues long. The CDR3 sequence is CASSQDYSGDSSYNEQFF. The CDR3 nucleotides read TGCGCCAGCAGCCAAGACTATAGCGGGGACAGCTCCTACAATGAGCAGTTCTTC.

This sequence joins TRBV25-1 and TRBJ2-1, with 8 bases identical to TRBD2. Germline values: CDR1 MGHDK, CDR2 SYGVNS. V shed 3 bases, J shed 10 bases, and the junction held 8 bases outside the gene matches. The CDR3 sequence is 14 residues long. CDR3 in amino acids: CASSDSGGVGEQFF. The DNA of the CDR3 is TGTGCCAGCAGTGATTCGGGAGGGGTCGGGGAGCAGTTCTTC.

V usage is TRBV7-3 and J usage is TRBJ1-6, with 9 bases lining up with TRBD1. The CDR3 loop spans 15 amino acids. V was clipped by 7 bases and J by 6 bases; unmatched bases: 7. CDR1 and CDR2 from the germline V gene are SGHTA and FQGTGA. Written as DNA, the CDR3 is TGTGCCAGCACCTGGACAGGGGACGCTAATTCACCCCTCCACTTT. Amino acid sequence: CASTWTGDANSPLHF.

The rearrangement uses TRBV10-2 and TRBJ2-3; a weak D match, TRBD2 (6 bases). V was trimmed by 2 bases and J by 3 bases, leaving 12 bases between them. CDR1 WSHSY and CDR2 SAAADI come from the germline V gene. This CDR3 region has 15 residues. Here the CDR3 reads CASSEESGGTDTQYF. CDR3 bases: TGCGCCAGCAGTGAGGAGTCAGGAGGGACAGATACGCAGTATTTT.

The CDR3 coding sequence is TGTGCCAGCAGCTCAAAGGGACCCGACCTAGAGACCCAGTACTTC. It translates to CASSSKGPDLETQYF. This chain joins TRBV7-9 and TRBJ2-5; tentatively, D is TRBD1 or TRBD2 (5 bases each). This CDR3 contains 15 residues. The germline gives CDR1 SEHNR, CDR2 FQNEAQ (reference sequence). V was cut by 4 bases and J by 4 bases, with 16 bases left in between.

The chain links TRBV11-2 to TRBJ2-7; 14 positions match TRBD2. Looked up from germline, CDR1 is SGHAT and CDR2 is FQNNGV. The CDR3 totals 15 residues. V lost 5 bases and J lost 4; bases outside the gene matches: 4. The CDR3 DNA reads TGTGCCAGCAGCCCGACTAGCGGGGGGGCATACGAGCAGTACTTC. Translation: CASSPTSGGAYEQYF.

Points on this clone: This CDR3 is also generated by other DNA sequences in the sample. J is TRBJ1-1 and V is TRBV4-1; 7 nucleotides align to TRBD1. Germline V gives CDR1 MGHRA, CDR2 YSYEKL. J lost 0 bases, V lost 3 bases, and 4 bases had no gene match. The CDR3 loop spans 15 amino acids. The CDR3, as DNA: TGCGCCAGCAGCCAGGGGGACAGCATGAACACTGAAGCTTTCTTT. It specifies CASSQGDSMNTEAFF.

This chain joins TRBV6-5 and TRBJ2-7, with no clear D. The germline V gene has CDR1 MNHEY and CDR2 SVGAGI. Trimming removed 6 bases from V and 2 bases from J, with 14 bases in between. The CDR3 contains 14 residues. CDR3 residues: CASRRTRLTYEQYF. CDR3 in DNA: TGTGCCAGCAGGCGGACCAGGTTAACCTACGAGCAGTACTTC.

The gene calls are TRBV5-8 and TRBJ1-6, with no clear D. Germline assignment: CDR1 SGHTS and CDR2 YDEGEE. CDR3 length: 17 residues. The ends were cut back, 1 base at V and 6 bases at J, with 17 bases in the middle. The DNA for the CDR3 is TGTGCCAGCAGCTTGCCTACTTCCTTGGGAGGTAATTCACCCCTCCACTTT. Its protein product is CASSLPTSLGGNSPLHF.

The chain carries TRBV7-8 and TRBJ2-7, with a tentative D call TRBD1 (5 bases). There are 17 residues in the CDR3. With 1 base removed from V and 0 bases from J, the gap between germline ends came to 16 bases. Per germline, CDR1 SGHVS and CDR2 FQNEAQ. Written as DNA, the CDR3 is TGTGCCAGCAGCTTAGGGGCGGACACCTTTAGCTCCTACGAGCAGTACTTC. Its translation is CASSLGADTFSSYEQYF.

This rearrangement joins TRBV19 to TRBJ1-1; D possibly corresponds to TRBD1 (6 bases). This CDR3 comprises 13 residues. Trimming took off 1 base at V and 6 bases at J, with 9 bases between the two ends. Per germline, CDR1 LNHDA and CDR2 SQIVND (reference sequence). This CDR3 reads CASSIGRGAEAFF. The CDR3 DNA reads as TGTGCCAGTAGTATAGGCAGGGGTGCTGAAGCTTTCTTT.

In DNA, the CDR3 is TGTGCCAGCAGGGCACTGGCAGGGGTCCCCCCAGATACGCAGTATTTT. Its translation is CASRALAGVPPDTQYF. The rearrangement joins TRBV6-7 to TRBJ2-3, with D possibly being TRBD1 (6 bases). Being an ORF, TRBV6-7 has a function that is uncertain. Trimming took 6 bases from V and 4 from J, leaving 20 bases between them. This CDR3 contains 16 residues.

This rearrangement joins TRBV13 to TRBJ2-6; possible D gene TRBD1, 5 bases. This CDR3 is 15 amino acids long. Germline V lookup: CDR1 PRHDT, CDR2 FYEKMQ (reference sequence). V was pared by 5 bases and J by 0 bases, with 8 bases between. CDR3 nucleotides: TGTGCCAGCAGCAAACAGGTCTCTGGGGCCAACGTCCTGACTTTC. Translated: CASSKQVSGANVLTF. Full variable domain (rest looked up from reference TRBV13 and TRBJ2-6): AAGVIQSPRHLIKEKRETATLKCYPIPRHDTVYWYQQGPGQDPQFLISFYEKMQSDKGSIPDRFSAQQFSDYHSELNMSSLELGDSALYFCASSKQVSGANVLTFGAGSRLTVL.

A note on this clone: The same CDR3 can be traced to other DNA sequences in this sample. V usage is TRBV10-2 and J usage is TRBJ1-1; D may be TRBD1 (5 bases). The germline V gene has CDR1 WSHSY and CDR2 SAAADI. The CDR3 runs 15 residues. The ends were cut back, 0 bases at V and 5 bases at J, with 13 bases in the middle. The CDR3 DNA sequence: TGCGCCAGCAGTGAGTCCGAGGGGAGAGGGACTGAAGCTTTCTTT. Its protein product is CASSESEGRGTEAFF.

The J gene is TRBJ2-1, the V gene TRBV13, with D possibly being TRBD2 (6 bases). V shed 4 bases and J shed 7 bases, with 11 bases lying between them. In germline, CDR1 is PRHDT, CDR2 FYEKMQ (reference sequence). CDR3 size: 13 residues. The CDR3: CASSYRENNEQFF. CDR3 nucleotide sequence: TGTGCCAGCAGCTACCGGGAGAATAATGAGCAGTTCTTC.

The chain links TRBV4-2 to TRBJ1-5; D gene unclear. The CDR3 is 13 residues long. V was cut by 4 bases and J by 5 bases, with 9 bases left in between. Germline assignment: CDR1 LGHNA and CDR2 YNFKEQ. The CDR3: CASSPQKDQPQHF. For the CDR3, the DNA is TGTGCCAGCAGCCCCCAAAAGGATCAGCCCCAGCATTTT.

The CDR3 reads CASSLAAGGIKNTEAFF. The CDR3 nucleotides read TGCGCCAGCAGCTTGGCAGCAGGGGGGATTAAGAACACTGAAGCTTTCTTT. The gene calls are TRBV5-1 and TRBJ1-1; 7 bases fit TRBD1. CDR3 length: 17 amino acids. Losses at the gene ends were 0 bases for V and 1 base for J; bases not matched to a gene: 9. Germline values: CDR1 SGHRS, CDR2 YFSETQ.

The gene calls are TRBV6-5 and TRBJ1-1; D remains unclear. From germline, CDR1 is MNHEY and CDR2 SVGAGI. CDR3 length equals 15 residues. Trimming took 7 bases from V and 2 from J, leaving 17 bases between them. In nucleotides, the CDR3 is TGTGCCAGCACCACACATCGGACGGCTAACACTGAAGCTTTCTTT. Protein sequence: CASTTHRTANTEAFF.

In its sample, this clone was seen once. The chain links TRBV6-6 to TRBJ2-1; no clear D gene. The V end was cut by 5 bases, the J end by 10 bases, with 9 bases between. Per the germline V gene, CDR1 is MNHNY and CDR2 is SVGAGI (reference sequence). The CDR3 runs 11 residues. CDR3 DNA: TGTGCCAGCAGTGGTAATATCGAGCAGTTCTTC. The encoded protein is CASSGNIEQFF.

The gene calls are TRBV27 and TRBJ2-5, with unresolved D. The CDR3 is made up of 13 amino acids. The ends were cut back, 2 bases at V and 4 bases at J, with 8 bases in the middle. CDR1 is MNHEY and CDR2 is SMNVEV in the germline V gene (reference sequence). In DNA, the CDR3 is TGTGCCAGCAGTTTAAACCCGGGAGAGACCCAGTACTTC. This encodes CASSLNPGETQYF.

The chain carries TRBV4-1 and TRBJ1-6; 7 bases match TRBD1. This CDR3 contains 16 residues. Germline assignment: CDR1 MGHRA and CDR2 YSYEKL. V was clipped by 1 base and J by 12 bases; unmatched bases: 12. CDR3 nucleotide sequence: TGCGCCAGCAGCCAAGTGGGAAGACAGGGCCAAAGACCCCTCCACTTT. Translated, it gives CASSQVGRQGQRPLHF.

This rearrangement joins TRBV5-8 to TRBJ2-5; no clear D. The CDR3 loop spans 11 amino acids. The V gene's germline CDR1 is SGHTS and CDR2 YDEGEE. Trimming shortened V by 4 bases and J by 1 base, and 2 bases separated the two germline ends. For the CDR3, the DNA is TGTGCCAGCAGCCTCCAAGAGACCCAGTACTTC. This encodes CASSLQETQYF.